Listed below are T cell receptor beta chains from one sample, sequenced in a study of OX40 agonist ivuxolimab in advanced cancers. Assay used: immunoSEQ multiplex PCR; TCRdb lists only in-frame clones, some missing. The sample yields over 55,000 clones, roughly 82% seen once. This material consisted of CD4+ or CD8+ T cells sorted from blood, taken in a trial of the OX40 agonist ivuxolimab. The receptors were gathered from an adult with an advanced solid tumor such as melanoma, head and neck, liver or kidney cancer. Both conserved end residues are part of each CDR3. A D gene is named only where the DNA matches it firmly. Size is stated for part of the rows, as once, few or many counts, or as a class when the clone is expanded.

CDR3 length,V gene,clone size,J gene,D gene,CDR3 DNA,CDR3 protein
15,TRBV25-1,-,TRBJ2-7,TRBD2,TGTGCCAGCAGTGAAAGCGGGGCGCGTATCTACGAGCAGTACTTC,CASSESGARIYEQYF
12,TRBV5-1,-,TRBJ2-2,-,TGCGCCAGCAGCGCTGAAGGCGGGGAGCTGTTTTTT,CASSAEGGELFF
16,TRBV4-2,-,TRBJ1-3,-,TGTGCCAGCAGCCAAACACGACAGGTTAGGGGAAACACCATATATTTT,CASSQTRQVRGNTIYF
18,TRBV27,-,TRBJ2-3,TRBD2,TGTGCCAGCAGTTTGGCCCCAAGGACTAGCGGGAGTGCGGATACGCAGTATTTT,CASSLAPRTSGSADTQYF
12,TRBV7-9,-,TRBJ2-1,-,TGTGCCAGCAGCTGGGGCGGGGATGAGCAGTTCTTC,CASSWGGDEQFF
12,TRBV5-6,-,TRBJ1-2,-,TGTGCCAGCAGCTTGGGGGGGCATGGCTACACCTTC,CASSLGGHGYTF
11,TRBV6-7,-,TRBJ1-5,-,TGTGCCAGCAGACCGAATCAGCCCCAGCATTTT,CASRPNQPQHF
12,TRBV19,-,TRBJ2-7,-,TGTGCCAGTAGTATGGGACAACACGAGCAGTACTTC,CASSMGQHEQYF
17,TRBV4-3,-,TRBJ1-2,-,TGCGCCAGCAGCCAAGAGGGGGGCAGGGGCGCCAACTATGGCTACACCTTC,CASSQEGGRGANYGYTF
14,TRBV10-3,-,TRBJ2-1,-,TGTGCCATCAGTGAGCCTGAACAGGTCAATGAGCAGTTCTTC,CAISEPEQVNEQFF
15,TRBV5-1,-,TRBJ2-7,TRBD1,TGCGCCAGCAGCTCGCCGACGGGGACAGACTACGAGCAGTACTTC,CASSSPTGTDYEQYF
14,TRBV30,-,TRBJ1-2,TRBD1,TGTGCCTGGAGTGCCGGGACAGCGGGCTCGGGCTACACCTTC,CAWSAGTAGSGYTF
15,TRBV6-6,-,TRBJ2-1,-,TGTGCCAGCAGTCGACTGGGAAGCTCCTACAATGAGCAGTTCTTC,CASSRLGSSYNEQFF
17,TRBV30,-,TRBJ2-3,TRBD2,TGTGCCTGGAGCCACGGACGGGGGCTAGCGGGAGTAGATACGCAGTATTTT,CAWSHGRGLAGVDTQYF
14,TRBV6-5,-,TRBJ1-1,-,TGTGCCAGCAGAACACCGAAAGAAGTCACTGAAGCTTTCTTT,CASRTPKEVTEAFF
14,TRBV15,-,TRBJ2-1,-,TGTGCCACCAGCAGAGATCGACTAGACAATGAGCAGTTCTTC,CATSRDRLDNEQFF
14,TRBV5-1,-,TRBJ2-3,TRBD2,TGCGCCACCCGAGCGGGAGTGAACACAGATACGCAGTATTTT,CATRAGVNTDTQYF
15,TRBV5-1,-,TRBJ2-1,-,TGCGCCAGCAGCTTAAGCGGGTCCTCCTACAATGAGCAGTTCTTC,CASSLSGSSYNEQFF
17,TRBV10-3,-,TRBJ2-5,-,TGTGCCATCAGTGAGTCGACGTCCGGCGGACATAAAGAGACCCAGTACTTC,CAISESTSGGHKETQYF
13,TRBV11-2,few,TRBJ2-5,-,TGTGCCAGCAGCCTCGGGACCGCTGGGACCCAGTACTTC,CASSLGTAGTQYF
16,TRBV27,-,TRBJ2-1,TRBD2,TGTGCCAGCAGTCGCGTGGGACTAGCGGCGTACAATGAGCAGTTCTTC,CASSRVGLAAYNEQFF
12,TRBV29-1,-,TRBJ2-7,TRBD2,TGCAGCGTTCCCGGGACTAGCGTCGAGCAGTACTTC,CSVPGTSVEQYF
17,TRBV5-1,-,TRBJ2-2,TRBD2,TGCGCCAGCAGCTTTGGTATAGCGGGGTTCGGCTCCGGGGAGCTGTTTTTT,CASSFGIAGFGSGELFF
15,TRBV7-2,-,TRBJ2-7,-,TGTGCCAGCACCCGGCGGGCGGTTAGCTCCTACGAGCAGTACTTC,CASTRRAVSSYEQYF
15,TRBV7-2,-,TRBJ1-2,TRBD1,TGTGCCAGCAGCTCCCCCCCTGACAGGGGGGTAGGCTACACCTTC,CASSSPPDRGVGYTF
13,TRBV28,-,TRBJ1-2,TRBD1,TGTGCCAGCAGTCCGTTGACAGGGAAAGGCTACACCTTC,CASSPLTGKGYTF
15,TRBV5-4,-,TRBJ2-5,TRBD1,TGTGCCAGCAGCCTTGGGGTCCGGGACAGCGAGACCCAGTACTTC,CASSLGVRDSETQYF
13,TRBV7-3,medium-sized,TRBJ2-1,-,TGTGCCAGCAGCCTAGGAGGGAGCAATGAGCAGTTCTTC,CASSLGGSNEQFF
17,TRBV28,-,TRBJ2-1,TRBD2,TGTGCCAGCCGGGGAGGGGGGACTAGCGGGCGATACAATGAGCAGTTCTTC,CASRGGGTSGRYNEQFF
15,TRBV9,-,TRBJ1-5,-,TGTGCCAGCAGCCCACAGGGACTTAGTTATCAGCCCCAGCATTTT,CASSPQGLSYQPQHF
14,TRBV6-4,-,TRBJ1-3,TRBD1,TGTGCCAGCCGACTTTGGGACAGCCGAAACACCATATATTTT,CASRLWDSRNTIYF
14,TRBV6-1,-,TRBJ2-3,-,TGTGCCAGCAGACCCAGGGGAGTGACGGATACGCAGTATTTT,CASRPRGVTDTQYF
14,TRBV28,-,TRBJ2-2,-,TGTGCCAGCAGGTCTAGCGCGAACACCGGGGAGCTGTTTTTT,CASRSSANTGELFF
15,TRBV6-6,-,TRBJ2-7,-,TGTGCCAGCAGTTTCCTAAGCGGGCTCTCCTACGAGCAGTACTTC,CASSFLSGLSYEQYF
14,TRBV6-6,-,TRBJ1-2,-,TGTGCCAGCAGTTACGGACAGACCCGATATGGCTACACCTTC,CASSYGQTRYGYTF
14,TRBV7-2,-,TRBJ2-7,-,TGTGCCAGCAGCTTAGCCTGGACAGACTACGAGCAGTACTTC,CASSLAWTDYEQYF
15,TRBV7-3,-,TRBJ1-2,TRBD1,TGTGCCAGCAGCTTAAACGCGGGACAGAGCTATGGCTACACCTTC,CASSLNAGQSYGYTF
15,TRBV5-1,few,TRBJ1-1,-,TGCGCCAGCAGCTTGCAATCGGGGTCAGGGTCTGAAGCTTTCTTT,CASSLQSGSGSEAFF
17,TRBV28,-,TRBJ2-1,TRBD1,TGTGCCAGCAGTTTTCCCATGGACAGGGCAGTAAATAATGAGCAGTTCTTC,CASSFPMDRAVNNEQFF
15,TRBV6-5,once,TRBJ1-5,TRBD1,TGTGCCAGCAGTTACTCGAAACAGGGGGCTCAGCCCCAGCATTTT,CASSYSKQGAQPQHF
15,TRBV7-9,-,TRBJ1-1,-,TGTGCCAGCAGCTTAACTCCGCCGAGAGACCTAGAAGCTTTCTTT,CASSLTPPRDLEAFF
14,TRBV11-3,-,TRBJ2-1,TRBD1,TGTGCCAGCAGCCTACAGGGGTTCCCCAATGAGCAGTTCTTC,CASSLQGFPNEQFF
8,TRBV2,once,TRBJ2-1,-,TGTGCCAGCAGTGTTCGGTTCTTC,CASSVRFF
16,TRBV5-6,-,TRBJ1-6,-,TGTGCCAGCAGCTTAAGGGGGGAAGTGAGGAATTCACCCCTCCACTTT,CASSLRGEVRNSPLHF
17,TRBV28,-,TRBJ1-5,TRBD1,TGTGCCAGCAGAAATCGCACCGGGACAGGGGGAAGCCAGCCCCAGCATTTT,CASRNRTGTGGSQPQHF
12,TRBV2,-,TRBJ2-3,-,TGTACCACAGACCCTGACACAGATACGCAGTATTTT,CTTDPDTDTQYF
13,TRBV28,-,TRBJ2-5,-,TGTGCCAGCAGAAGGAGAGGGCCGGAGACCCAGTACTTC,CASRRRGPETQYF
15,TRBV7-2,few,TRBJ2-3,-,TGTGCCAGCAGCTTAGTGGTGGGAGCCACAGATACGCAGTATTTT,CASSLVVGATDTQYF
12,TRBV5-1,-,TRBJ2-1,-,TGCGCCAGCAGCTTGATGGACAATGAGCAGTTCTTC,CASSLMDNEQFF
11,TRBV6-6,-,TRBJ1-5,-,TGTGCCAGCAGTGGAGGCCAGCCCCAGCATTTT,CASSGGQPQHF
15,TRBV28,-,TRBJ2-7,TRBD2,TGTGCCAGCAGTTCAGCGGGAGGTATTACTTACGAGCAGTACTTC,CASSSAGGITYEQYF
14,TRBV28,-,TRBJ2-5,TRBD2,TGTGCCAGCAGTTTGACTAGCGGGACCAAGACCCAGTACTTC,CASSLTSGTKTQYF
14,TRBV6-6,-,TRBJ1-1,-,TGTGCCAGCAGTTACCAGGGAAGCGGCACTGAAGCTTTCTTT,CASSYQGSGTEAFF
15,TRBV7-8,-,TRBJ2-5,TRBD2,TGTGCCAGCAGCCCAGTGTCTAGCGGGAAAGAGACCCAGTACTTC,CASSPVSSGKETQYF
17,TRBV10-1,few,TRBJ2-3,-,TGCGCCAGCAGTGAGTCGATAGCGGCCGGCCTCACAGATACGCAGTATTTT,CASSESIAAGLTDTQYF
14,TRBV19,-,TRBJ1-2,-,TGTGCCAGTACACAGCGGGGCCGAGGCTATGGCTACACCTTC,CASTQRGRGYGYTF
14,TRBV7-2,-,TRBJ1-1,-,TGTGCCAGCAGCCGGTCCCAGTGGACGGGGGAAGCTTTCTTT,CASSRSQWTGEAFF